This T cell receptor beta chain was identified in a study of monozygotic twins with inflammatory bowel disease (dated by TCRdb to the late 2010s). For context, the study as a whole: A total of roughly 28 monozygotic twin pairs were included in the full study, comprising nine German pairs (four IBD-concordant, five IBD-discordant) and 19 IBD-discordant Danish pairs. Each individual had, on average, about 151 000 unique TCRalpha sequences and 181 000 unique TCRbeta sequences available for analysis. Within discordant pairs, disease-associated traits were sought mainly by comparing IBD patients with their genetically identical healthy co-twins.

As concerns this clonotype: The target of this receptor is not known.

CDR3 length: 15 amino acids, cysteine to phenylalanine. Only the protein is on record. The CDR1 and CDR2 encoded by the germline V gene (reference sequence) are DFQATT and SNEGSKA. Libraries were prepared through 5' RACE. The input for every TCR library was 3,500 to 4,000 ng of total RNA. For each sample, cDNA synthesis was carried out in eight separate reactions using SMARTScribe reverse transcriptase. During cDNA synthesis, template switching was used to introduce unique molecular identifiers that contained a 6-nucleotide sample barcode. TCRalpha and TCRbeta cDNA was amplified in two nested PCRs of about 17 and 10 cycles, and bead purification was carried out after each PCR. Before amplification, the cDNA was both treated with uracil DNA-glycosylase and purified with the QIAquick PCR purification kit. The second PCR added Illumina TruSeq-compatible adapters along with sample-specific barcodes. TapeStation and Qubit were used to check library quality and concentration, and about 4.5 ng of each library was pooled. The pooled libraries were sequenced with 2 x 100 bp reads and custom sequencing primers on an Illumina HiSeq2500 single-index Rapid Run. The paper's processing steps were these. MiGEC version 1.2.6 was used for UMI-based consensus assembly, which corrected PCR and sequencing errors. MiXCR version 2.1.1 was used to carry out V(D)J alignment, clonotype assembly and CDR3 extraction. Normalisation of gene usage, clonotype sharing and MAIT/NKT TCR abundance was achieved by analysing the top 1000, 10 000 and 20 000 clonotypes per sample. After downsampling to 27 000 UMIs, diversity was calculated as the inverse Simpson index using the vegan R package. Paired Mann-Whitney U tests on discordant twin pairs were used, with Benjamini-Hochberg multiple-testing correction. Each CDR3 protein sequence appears as one entry after TCRdb reprocessed the reads, and no DNA is included. The V and J calls here are based on TCRdb, not the publication. This sample's table lists around 450,000 distinct CDR3 sequences. The ten largest account for about 2.2% of the sample.

Broad study findings and their caveats: Compared with healthy twins, IBD patients shared fewer clonotypes with other individuals, and the difference was most pronounced in patients with signs of disease activity. IBD patients had lower TCRbeta repertoire diversity, measured by the inverse Simpson index, than their healthy co-twins. Repertoire similarity did not differ between concordant and discordant twins, possibly due to limited statistical power. Differing immunosuppressive treatments among patients may have added background noise and inter-individual variability to the repertoires. No single strong signal or clonotype linked to IBD turned up in the results, so the idea that one exists was not supported. The analysis was unable to tell different T cell subtypes apart.

An approximately 2.5 ml peripheral blood sample was drawn into PAXgene tubes per donor and stored at -80°C. Without any T cell sorting, total RNA was extracted from whole blood using the PAXgene blood miRNA kit on an automated QIAcube. Peripheral blood from monozygotic twin pairs who were concordant or discordant for inflammatory bowel disease underwent deep TCRalpha and TCRbeta repertoire profiling using unique molecular barcoding. Smoking habits were recorded for all twin pairs, with individuals classified as current, former or never smokers. The material sequenced was blood. The clonotype originates from a human donor with ulcerative colitis or Crohn's disease, or a healthy co-twin of an affected twin (not recorded which). The rearrangement joined TRBV20-1 to TRBJ2-3; TCRdb picks TRBD2, but there is no DNA to check that call. The CDR3 protein: CSAFLAGGGTDTQYF.